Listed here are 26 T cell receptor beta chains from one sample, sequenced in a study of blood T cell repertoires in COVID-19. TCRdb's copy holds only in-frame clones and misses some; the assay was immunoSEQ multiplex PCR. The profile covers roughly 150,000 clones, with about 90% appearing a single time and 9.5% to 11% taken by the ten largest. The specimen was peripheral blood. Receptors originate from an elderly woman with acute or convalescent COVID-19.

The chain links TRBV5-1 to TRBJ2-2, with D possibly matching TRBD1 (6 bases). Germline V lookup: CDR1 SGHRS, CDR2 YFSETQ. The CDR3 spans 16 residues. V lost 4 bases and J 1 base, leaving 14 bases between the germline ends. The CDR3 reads CASSLQGSMNTGELFF. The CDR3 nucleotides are TGCGCCAGCAGCCTCCAGGGGTCCATGAACACCGGGGAGCTGTTTTTT. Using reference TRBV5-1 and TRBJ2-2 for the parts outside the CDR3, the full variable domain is KAGVTQTPRYLIKTRGQQVTLSCSPISGHRSVSWYQQTPGQGLQFLFEYFSETQRNKGNFPGRFSGRQFSNSRSEMNVSTLELGDSALYLCASSLQGSMNTGELFFGEGSRLTVL.

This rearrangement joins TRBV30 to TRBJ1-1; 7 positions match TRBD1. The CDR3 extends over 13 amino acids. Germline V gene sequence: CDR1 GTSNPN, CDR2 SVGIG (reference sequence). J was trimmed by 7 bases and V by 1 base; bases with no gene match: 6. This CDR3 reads CAWSGQGSGEAFF. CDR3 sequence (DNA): TGTGCCTGGAGTGGACAGGGTTCGGGTGAAGCTTTCTTT.

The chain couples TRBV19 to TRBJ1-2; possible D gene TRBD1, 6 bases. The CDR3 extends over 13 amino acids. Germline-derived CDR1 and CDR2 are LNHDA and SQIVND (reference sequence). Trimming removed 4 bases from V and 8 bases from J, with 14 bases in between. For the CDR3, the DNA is TGTGCCAGTAGTAACAGGGTGGGGACGGGCTACACCTTC. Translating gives CASSNRVGTGYTF.

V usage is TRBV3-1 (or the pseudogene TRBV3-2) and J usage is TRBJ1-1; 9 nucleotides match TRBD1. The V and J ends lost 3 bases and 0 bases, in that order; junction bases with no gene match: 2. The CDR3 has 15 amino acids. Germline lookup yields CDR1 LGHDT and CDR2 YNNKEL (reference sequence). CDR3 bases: TGTGCCAGCAGCCACAGACAGGGGGTGAACACTGAAGCTTTCTTT. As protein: CASSHRQGVNTEAFF.

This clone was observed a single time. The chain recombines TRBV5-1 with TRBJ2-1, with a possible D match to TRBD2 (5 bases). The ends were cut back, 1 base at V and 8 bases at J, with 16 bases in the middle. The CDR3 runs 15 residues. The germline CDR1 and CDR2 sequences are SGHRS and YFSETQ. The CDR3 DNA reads TGCGCCAGCAGCTTGAAGGTAGCTGGAGCGGATGAGCAGTTCTTC. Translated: CASSLKVAGADEQFF.

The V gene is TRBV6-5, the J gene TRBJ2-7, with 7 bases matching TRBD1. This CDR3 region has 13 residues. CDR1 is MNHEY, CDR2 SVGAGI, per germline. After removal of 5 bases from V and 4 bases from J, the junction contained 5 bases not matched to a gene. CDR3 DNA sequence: TGTGCCAGCAGTCCAAACAGGGGTTACGAGCAGTACTTC. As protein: CASSPNRGYEQYF.

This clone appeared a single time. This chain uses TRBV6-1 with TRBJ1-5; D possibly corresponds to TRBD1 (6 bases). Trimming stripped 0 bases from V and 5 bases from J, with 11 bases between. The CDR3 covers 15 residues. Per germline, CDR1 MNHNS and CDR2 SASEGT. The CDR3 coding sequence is TGTGCCAGCAGTGAAGCTGGGGGCAGCTATCAGCCCCAGCATTTT. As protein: CASSEAGGSYQPQHF.

The CDR3 DNA sequence: TGTGCCAGCAGCCAACGGGGGGGTGGCAATGAGCAGTTCTTC. Translating it yields CASSQRGGGNEQFF. V and J are TRBV3-1 (or the pseudogene TRBV3-2) and TRBJ2-1, with 8 bases that match TRBD2. CDR1 LGHDT and CDR2 YNNKEL come from the germline V gene (reference sequence). The CDR3 has 14 amino acids. The ends lost 2 bases at V and 6 bases at J; junction bases unmatched: 3.

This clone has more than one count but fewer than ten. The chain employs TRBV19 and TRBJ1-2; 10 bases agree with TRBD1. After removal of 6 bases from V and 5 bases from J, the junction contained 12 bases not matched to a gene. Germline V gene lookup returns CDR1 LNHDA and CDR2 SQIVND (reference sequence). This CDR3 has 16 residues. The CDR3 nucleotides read TGTGCCAGTAGACCGGGACAGGGGATCGGGGCTTATGGCTACACCTTC. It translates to CASRPGQGIGAYGYTF.

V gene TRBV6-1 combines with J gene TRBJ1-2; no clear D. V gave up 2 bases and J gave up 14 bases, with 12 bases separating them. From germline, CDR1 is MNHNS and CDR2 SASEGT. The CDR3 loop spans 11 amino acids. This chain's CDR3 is CASSEPQVTTF. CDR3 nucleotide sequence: TGTGCCAGCAGTGAACCGCAGGTTACGACCTTC.

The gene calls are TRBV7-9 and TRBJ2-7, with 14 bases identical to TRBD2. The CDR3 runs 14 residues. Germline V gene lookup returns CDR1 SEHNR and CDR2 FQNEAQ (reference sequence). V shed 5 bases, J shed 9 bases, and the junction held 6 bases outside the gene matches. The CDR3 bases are TGTGCCAGCAGCCCGGGGACTAGCGGGGGCCGGCAGTACTTC. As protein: CASSPGTSGGRQYF.

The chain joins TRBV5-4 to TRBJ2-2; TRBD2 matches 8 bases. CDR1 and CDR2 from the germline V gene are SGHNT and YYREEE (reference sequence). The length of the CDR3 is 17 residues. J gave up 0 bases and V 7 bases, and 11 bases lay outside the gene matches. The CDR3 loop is CASLAAPGGANTGELFF. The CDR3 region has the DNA TGTGCCAGCCTCGCCGCCCCCGGGGGGGCGAACACCGGGGAGCTGTTTTTT.

The DNA of the CDR3 is TGTGCCAGCAGTTTCGGGACACCAGAGACCCAGTACTTC. Encoded protein: CASSFGTPETQYF. V usage is TRBV28 and J usage is TRBJ2-5; the D gene is possibly TRBD1 (6 bases). CDR1 MDHEN and CDR2 SYDVKM come from the germline V gene. Trimming cost V 3 bases and J 4 bases, with 9 bases left between them. The CDR3 contains 13 residues. Supplemented by reference TRBV28 and TRBJ2-5, the full variable domain reads DVKVTQSSRYLVKRTGEKVFLECVQDMDHENMFWYRQDPGLGLRLIYFSYDVKMKEKGDIPEGYSVSREKKERFSLILESASTNQTSMYLCASSFGTPETQYFGPGTRLLVL.

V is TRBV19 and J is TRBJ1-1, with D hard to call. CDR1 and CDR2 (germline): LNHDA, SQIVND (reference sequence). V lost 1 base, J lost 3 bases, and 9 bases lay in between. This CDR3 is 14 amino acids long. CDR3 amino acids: CASSIAGWDTEAFF. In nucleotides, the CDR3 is TGTGCCAGTAGTATAGCGGGATGGGACACTGAAGCTTTCTTT.

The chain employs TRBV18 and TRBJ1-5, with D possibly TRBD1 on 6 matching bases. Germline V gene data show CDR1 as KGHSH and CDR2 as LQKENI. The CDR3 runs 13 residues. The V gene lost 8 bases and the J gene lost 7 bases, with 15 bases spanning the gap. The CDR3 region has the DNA TGTGCCAGCAAAACAGGGACGGGACAGCCCCAGCATTTT. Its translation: CASKTGTGQPQHF.

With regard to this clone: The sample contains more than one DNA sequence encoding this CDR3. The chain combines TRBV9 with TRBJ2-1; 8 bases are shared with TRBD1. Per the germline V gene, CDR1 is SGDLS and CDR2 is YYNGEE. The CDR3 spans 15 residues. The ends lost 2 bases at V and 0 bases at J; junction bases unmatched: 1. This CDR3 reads CASSVTGGSYNEQFF. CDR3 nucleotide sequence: TGTGCCAGCAGCGTTACAGGGGGCTCCTACAATGAGCAGTTCTTC.

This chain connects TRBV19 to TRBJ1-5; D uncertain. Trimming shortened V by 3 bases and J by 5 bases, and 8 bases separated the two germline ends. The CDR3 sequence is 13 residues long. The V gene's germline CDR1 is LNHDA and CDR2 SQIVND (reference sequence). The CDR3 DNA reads TGTGCCAGTAGTATCACAGTAGATCAGCCCCAGCATTTT. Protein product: CASSITVDQPQHF.

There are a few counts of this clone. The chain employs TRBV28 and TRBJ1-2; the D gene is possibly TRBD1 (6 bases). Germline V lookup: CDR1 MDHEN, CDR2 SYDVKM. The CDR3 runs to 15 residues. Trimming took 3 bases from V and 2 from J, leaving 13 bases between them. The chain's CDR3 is CASSFGRDKNYGYTF. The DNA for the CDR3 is TGTGCCAGCAGTTTTGGTAGGGACAAAAACTATGGCTACACCTTC.

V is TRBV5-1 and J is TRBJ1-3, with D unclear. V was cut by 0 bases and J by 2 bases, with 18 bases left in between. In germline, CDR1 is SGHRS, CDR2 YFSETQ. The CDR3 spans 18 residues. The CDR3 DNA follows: TGCGCCAGCAGCTTGGTTGGAGGCGTGGGTAAGGCTGGAAACACCATATATTTT. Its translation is CASSLVGGVGKAGNTIYF.

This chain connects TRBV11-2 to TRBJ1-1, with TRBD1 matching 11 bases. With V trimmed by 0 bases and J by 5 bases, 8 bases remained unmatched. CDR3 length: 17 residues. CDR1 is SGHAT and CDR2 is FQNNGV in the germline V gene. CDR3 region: CASSLEGTGGLRTEAFF. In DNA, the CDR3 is TGTGCCAGCAGCTTAGAGGGGACAGGGGGGTTGAGGACTGAAGCTTTCTTT. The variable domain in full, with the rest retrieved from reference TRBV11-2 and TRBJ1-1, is EAGVAQSPRYKIIEKRQSVAFWCNPISGHATLYWYQQILGQGPKLLIQFQNNGVVDDSQLPKDRFSAERLKGVDSTLKIQPAKLEDSAVYLCASSLEGTGGLRTEAFFGQGTRLTVV.

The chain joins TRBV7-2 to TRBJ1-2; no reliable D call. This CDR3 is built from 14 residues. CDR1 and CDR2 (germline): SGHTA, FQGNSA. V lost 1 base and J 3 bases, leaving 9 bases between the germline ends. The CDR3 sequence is CASSLEPEDYGYTF. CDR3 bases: TGTGCCAGCAGCTTAGAACCGGAGGACTATGGCTACACCTTC. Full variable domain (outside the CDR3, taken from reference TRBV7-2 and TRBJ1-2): GAGVSQSPSNKVTEKGKDVELRCDPISGHTALYWYRQSLGQGLEFLIYFQGNSAPDKSGLPSDRFSAERTGGSVSTLTIQRTQQEDSAVYLCASSLEPEDYGYTFGSGTRLTVV.

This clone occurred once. Written as DNA, the CDR3 is TGCGCCAGCAGCTACGGACGGGGCCAAGAGACCCAGTACTTC. Translated, it gives CASSYGRGQETQYF. The chain combines TRBV5-1 with TRBJ2-5, with D possibly TRBD2 on 5 matching bases. This CDR3 has 14 amino acids. Germline-derived CDR1 and CDR2 are SGHRS and YFSETQ. V shed 3 bases and J shed 1 base, with 10 bases lying between them.

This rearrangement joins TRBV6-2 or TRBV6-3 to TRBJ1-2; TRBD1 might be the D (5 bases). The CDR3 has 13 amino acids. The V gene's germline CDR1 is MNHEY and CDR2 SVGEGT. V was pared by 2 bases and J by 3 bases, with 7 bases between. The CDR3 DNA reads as TGTGCCAGCAGTTACGGGGGGGACTATGGCTACACCTTC. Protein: CASSYGGDYGYTF.

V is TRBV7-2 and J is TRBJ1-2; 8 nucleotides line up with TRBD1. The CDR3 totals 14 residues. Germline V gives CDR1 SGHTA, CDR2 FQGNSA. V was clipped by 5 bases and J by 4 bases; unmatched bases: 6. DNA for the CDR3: TGTGCCAGCAGCCTGGGACAGGAGGTCTATGGCTACACCTTC. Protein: CASSLGQEVYGYTF.

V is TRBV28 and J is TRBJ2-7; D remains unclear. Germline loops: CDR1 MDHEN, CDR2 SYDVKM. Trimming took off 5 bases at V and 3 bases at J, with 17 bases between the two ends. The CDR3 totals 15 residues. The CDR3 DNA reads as TGTGCCAGCAGTCCTCCCAGTACCATGTACTACGAGCAGTACTTC. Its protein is CASSPPSTMYYEQYF.

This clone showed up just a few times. The CDR3: CASSRGPSAEAFF. The CDR3 region has the DNA TGTGCCAGCAGTCGAGGCCCCTCCGCTGAAGCTTTCTTT. The chain is built from TRBV12-3 or TRBV12-4 and TRBJ1-1; D is ambiguous. The germline V and J ends were trimmed by 5 bases and 6 bases, with 13 bases remaining between them. This CDR3 is 13 amino acids long.